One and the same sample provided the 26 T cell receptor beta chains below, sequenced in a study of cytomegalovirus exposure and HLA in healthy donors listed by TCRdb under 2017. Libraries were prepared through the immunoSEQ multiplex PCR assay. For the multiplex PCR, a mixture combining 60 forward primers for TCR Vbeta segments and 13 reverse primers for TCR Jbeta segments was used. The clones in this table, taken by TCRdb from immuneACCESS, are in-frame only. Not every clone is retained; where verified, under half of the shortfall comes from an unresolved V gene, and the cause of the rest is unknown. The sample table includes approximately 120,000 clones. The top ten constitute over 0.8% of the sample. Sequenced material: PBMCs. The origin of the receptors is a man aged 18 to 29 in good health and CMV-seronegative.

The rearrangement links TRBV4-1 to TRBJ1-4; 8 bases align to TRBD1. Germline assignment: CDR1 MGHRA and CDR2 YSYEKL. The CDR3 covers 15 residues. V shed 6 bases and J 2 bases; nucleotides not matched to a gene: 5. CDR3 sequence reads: CASRYRQGTNEKLFF. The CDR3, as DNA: TGCGCCAGCAGATACAGACAGGGGACTAATGAAAAACTGTTTTTT.

CDR3 in DNA: TGTGCCAGCAACCCGGGGGGACCCAACAATGAGCAGTTCTTC. Its translation is CASNPGGPNNEQFF. The chain has TRBV7-2 and TRBJ2-1; 7 bases agree with TRBD2. The CDR3 loop spans 14 amino acids. V was clipped by 7 bases and J by 5 bases; unmatched bases: 8. Per germline, CDR1 SGHTA and CDR2 FQGNSA.

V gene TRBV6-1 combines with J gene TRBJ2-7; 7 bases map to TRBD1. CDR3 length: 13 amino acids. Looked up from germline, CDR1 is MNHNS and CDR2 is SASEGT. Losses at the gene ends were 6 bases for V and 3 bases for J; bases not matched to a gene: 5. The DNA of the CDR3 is TGTGCCAGCAGCCGGACAGGAAGCTACGAGCAGTACTTC. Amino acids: CASSRTGSYEQYF.

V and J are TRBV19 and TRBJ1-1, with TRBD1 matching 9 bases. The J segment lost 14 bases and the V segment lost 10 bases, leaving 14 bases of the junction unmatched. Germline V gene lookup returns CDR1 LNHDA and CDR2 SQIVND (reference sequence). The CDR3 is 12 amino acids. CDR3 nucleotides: TGTGCCACCTCTCCCCGGGACAGGGATTTATTCTTT. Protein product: CATSPRDRDLFF.

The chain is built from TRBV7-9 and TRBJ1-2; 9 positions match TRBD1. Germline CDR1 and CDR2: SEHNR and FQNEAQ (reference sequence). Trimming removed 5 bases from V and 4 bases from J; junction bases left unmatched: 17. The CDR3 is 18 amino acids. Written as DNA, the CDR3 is TGTGCCAGCAGCCCGTTGACTCCGGGACAGGGATTCTTCTATGGCTACACCTTC. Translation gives CASSPLTPGQGFFYGYTF.

CDR3 nucleotides: TGTGCCTGGAGTGTTTTACAGGGACATGGCTACACCTTC. Its translation is CAWSVLQGHGYTF. The chain has TRBV30 and TRBJ1-2, with D maybe TRBD1 (6 bases). The CDR3 sequence is 13 residues long. Germline loops: CDR1 GTSNPN, CDR2 SVGIG (reference sequence). Trimming took off 0 bases at V and 6 bases at J, with 11 bases between the two ends.

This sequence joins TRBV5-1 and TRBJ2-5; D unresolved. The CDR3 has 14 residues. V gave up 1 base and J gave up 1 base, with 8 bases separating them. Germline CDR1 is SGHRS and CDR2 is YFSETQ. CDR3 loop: CASSLFPGQETQYF. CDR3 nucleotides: TGCGCCAGCAGCTTGTTTCCCGGCCAAGAGACCCAGTACTTC.

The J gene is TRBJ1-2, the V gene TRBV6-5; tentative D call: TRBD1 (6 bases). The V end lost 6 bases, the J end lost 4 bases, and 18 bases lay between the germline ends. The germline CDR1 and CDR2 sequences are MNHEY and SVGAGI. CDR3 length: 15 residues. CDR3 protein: CASRWELGRGYGYTF. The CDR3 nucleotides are TGTGCCAGCAGATGGGAACTGGGCAGGGGCTATGGCTACACCTTC.

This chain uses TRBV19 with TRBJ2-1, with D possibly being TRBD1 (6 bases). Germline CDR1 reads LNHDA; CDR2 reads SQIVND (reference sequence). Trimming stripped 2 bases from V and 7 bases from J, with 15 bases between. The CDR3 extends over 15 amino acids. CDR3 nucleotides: TGTGCCAGTAGTATAACAGGGACAAGGCGAAATGAGCAGTTCTTC. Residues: CASSITGTRRNEQFF.

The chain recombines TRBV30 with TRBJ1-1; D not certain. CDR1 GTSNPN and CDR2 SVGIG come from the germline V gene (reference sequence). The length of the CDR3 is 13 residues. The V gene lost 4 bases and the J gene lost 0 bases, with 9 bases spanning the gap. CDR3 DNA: TGTGCCTGGATCGGGGTGATGAACACTGAAGCTTTCTTT. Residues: CAWIGVMNTEAFF.

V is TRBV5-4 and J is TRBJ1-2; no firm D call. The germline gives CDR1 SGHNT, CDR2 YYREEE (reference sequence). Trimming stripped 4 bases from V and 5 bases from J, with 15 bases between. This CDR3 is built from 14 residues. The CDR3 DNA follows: TGTGCCAGCAGCACCAGAGGGATTGGGTATGGCTACACCTTC. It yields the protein CASSTRGIGYGYTF.

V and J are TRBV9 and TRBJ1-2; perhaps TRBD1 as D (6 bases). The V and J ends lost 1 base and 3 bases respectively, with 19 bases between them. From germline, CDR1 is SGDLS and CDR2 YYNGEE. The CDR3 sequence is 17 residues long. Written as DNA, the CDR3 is TGTGCCAGCAGCGTAACAGTTGGACCTGGGGGCCACTATGGCTACACCTTC. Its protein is CASSVTVGPGGHYGYTF.

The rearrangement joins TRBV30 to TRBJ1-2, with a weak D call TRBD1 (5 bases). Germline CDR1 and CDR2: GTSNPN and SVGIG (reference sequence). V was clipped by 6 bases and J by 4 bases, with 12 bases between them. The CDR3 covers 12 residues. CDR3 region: CACQRGGYGYTF. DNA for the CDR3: TGTGCCTGCCAAAGGGGCGGCTATGGCTACACCTTC.

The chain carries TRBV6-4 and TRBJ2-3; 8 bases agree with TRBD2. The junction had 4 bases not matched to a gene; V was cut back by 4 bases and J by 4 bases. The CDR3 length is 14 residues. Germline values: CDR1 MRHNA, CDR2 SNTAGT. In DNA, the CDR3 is TGTGCCAGCAGTGCGCGGGGGGATTCAGATACGCAGTATTTT. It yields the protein CASSARGDSDTQYF.

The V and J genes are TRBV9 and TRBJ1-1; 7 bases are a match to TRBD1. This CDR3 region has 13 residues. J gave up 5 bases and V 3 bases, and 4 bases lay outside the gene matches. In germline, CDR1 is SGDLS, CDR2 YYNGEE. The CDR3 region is CASSAKTGTEAFF. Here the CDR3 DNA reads TGTGCCAGCAGCGCTAAGACAGGGACTGAAGCTTTCTTT.

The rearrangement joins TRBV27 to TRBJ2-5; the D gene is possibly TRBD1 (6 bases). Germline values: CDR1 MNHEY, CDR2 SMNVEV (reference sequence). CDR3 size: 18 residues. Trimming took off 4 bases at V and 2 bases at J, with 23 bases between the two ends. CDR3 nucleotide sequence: TGTGCCAGCAGTTCGCTACCCTTCCCGGGACAACTGCAAGAGACCCAGTACTTC. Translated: CASSSLPFPGQLQETQYF.

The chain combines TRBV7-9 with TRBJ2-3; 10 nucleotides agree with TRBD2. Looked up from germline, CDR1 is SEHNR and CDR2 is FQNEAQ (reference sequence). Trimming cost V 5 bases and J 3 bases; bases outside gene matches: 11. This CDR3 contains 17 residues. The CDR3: CASSQGGLAGVTDTQYF. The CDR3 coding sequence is TGTGCCAGCAGCCAAGGGGGTCTAGCGGGAGTGACAGATACGCAGTATTTT.

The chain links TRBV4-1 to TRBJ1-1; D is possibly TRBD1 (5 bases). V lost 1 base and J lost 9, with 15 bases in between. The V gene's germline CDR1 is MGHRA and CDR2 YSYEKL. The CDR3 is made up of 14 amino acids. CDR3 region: CASSQVSRAEKAFF. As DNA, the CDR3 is TGCGCCAGCAGCCAAGTATCCAGGGCGGAAAAAGCTTTCTTT.

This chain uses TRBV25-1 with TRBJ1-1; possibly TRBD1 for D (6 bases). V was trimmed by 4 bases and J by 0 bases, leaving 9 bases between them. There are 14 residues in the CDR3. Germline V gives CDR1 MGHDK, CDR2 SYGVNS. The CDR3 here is CASSGPGVNTEAFF. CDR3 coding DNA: TGTGCCAGCAGTGGCCCAGGGGTGAACACTGAAGCTTTCTTT. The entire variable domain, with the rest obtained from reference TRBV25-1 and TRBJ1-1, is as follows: EADIYQTPRYLVIGTGKKITLECSQTMGHDKMYWYQQDPGMELHLIHYSYGVNSTEKGDLSSESTVSRIRTEHFPLTLESARPSHTSQYLCASSGPGVNTEAFFGQGTRLTVV.

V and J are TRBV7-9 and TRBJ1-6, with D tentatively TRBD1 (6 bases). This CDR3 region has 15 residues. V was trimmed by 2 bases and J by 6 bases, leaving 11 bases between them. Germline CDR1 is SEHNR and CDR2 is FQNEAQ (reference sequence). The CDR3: CASSLHRTVNSPLHF. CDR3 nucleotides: TGTGCCAGCAGCTTACACCGGACAGTTAATTCACCCCTCCACTTT.

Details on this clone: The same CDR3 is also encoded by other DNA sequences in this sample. The CDR3: CASSGQTNTEAFF. The CDR3 bases are TGCGCCAGCAGCGGGCAAACGAACACTGAAGCTTTCTTT. The chain recombines TRBV5-1 with TRBJ1-1; no clear D. Germline V lookup: CDR1 SGHRS, CDR2 YFSETQ. CDR3 length: 13 amino acids. With 4 bases removed from V and 1 base from J, the gap between germline ends came to 8 bases.

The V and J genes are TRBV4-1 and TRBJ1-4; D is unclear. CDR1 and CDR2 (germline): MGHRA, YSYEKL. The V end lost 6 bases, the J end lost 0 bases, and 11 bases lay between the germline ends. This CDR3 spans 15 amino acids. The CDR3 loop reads CASRPSGTTNEKLFF. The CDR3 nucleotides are TGCGCCAGCAGACCGTCCGGGACAACTAATGAAAAACTGTTTTTT.

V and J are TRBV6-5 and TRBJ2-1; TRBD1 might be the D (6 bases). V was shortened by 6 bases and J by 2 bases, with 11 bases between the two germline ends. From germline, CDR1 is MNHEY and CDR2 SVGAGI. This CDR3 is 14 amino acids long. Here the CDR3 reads CASSPKGAYNEQFF. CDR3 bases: TGTGCCAGCAGCCCTAAGGGGGCCTACAATGAGCAGTTCTTC.

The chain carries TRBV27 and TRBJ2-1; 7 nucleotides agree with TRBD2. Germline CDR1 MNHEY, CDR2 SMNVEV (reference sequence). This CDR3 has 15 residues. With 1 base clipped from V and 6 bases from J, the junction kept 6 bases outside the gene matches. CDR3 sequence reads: CASSLWAGVINEQFF. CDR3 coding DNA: TGTGCCAGCAGTTTATGGGCGGGAGTAATCAATGAGCAGTTCTTC.

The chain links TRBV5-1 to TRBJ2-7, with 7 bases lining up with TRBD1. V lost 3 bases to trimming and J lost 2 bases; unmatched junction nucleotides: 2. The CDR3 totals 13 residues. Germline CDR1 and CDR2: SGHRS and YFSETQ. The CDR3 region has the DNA TGCGCCAGCAGCTATGACAGGGCCTACGAGCAGTACTTC. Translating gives CASSYDRAYEQYF.

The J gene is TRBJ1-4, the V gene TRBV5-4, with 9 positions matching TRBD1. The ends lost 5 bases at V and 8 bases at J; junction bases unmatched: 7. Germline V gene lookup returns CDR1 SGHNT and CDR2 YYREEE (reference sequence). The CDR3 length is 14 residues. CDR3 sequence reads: CASSFGQGREKLFF. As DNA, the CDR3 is TGTGCCAGCAGTTTCGGACAGGGGCGGGAAAAACTGTTTTTT.